These 14 T cell receptor beta chains were all obtained from the same sample, sequenced in a study of identical twins. One entry per CDR3 protein, called by TCRdb with MiXCR from the 5' RACE reads. The sample comprises approximately 700,000 distinct CDR3 sequences, roughly 18% of which are singletons, and around 13% rests with the top ten. This sample also appeared in a second study, on T cells expressing NK-cell markers.

The sequenced material came from PBMCs. The receptors here all came from a woman aged 18 to 35 in good health.

There are a few counts of this clonotype. V usage is TRBV29-1 and J usage is TRBJ1-6; 11 positions agree with TRBD1. Looked up from germline, CDR1 is SQVTM and CDR2 is ANQGSEA. Trimming removed 6 bases from V and 11 bases from J; junction bases left unmatched: 15. The CDR3 runs 16 residues. In nucleotides, the CDR3 is TGCAGCGTCTCGATGTCCAGGACAGGGGGCGAGGCACCCCTCCACTTT. The encoded protein is CSVSMSRTGGEAPLHF.

The V and J genes are TRBV6-1 and TRBJ1-5; a possible D gene is TRBD1 (6 bases). CDR3 length equals 13 residues. The V and J ends lost 8 bases and 7 bases respectively, with 15 bases between them. In germline, CDR1 is MNHNS, CDR2 SASEGT. The DNA for the CDR3 is TGTGCCAGCTGGGGCAGGGGACGGCAGCCCCAGCATTTT. Amino acid sequence: CASWGRGRQPQHF.

This clonotype occurred a few times. J is TRBJ2-2 and V is TRBV12-3 or TRBV12-4, with 8 bases aligning to TRBD2. The CDR3 runs 14 residues. V lost 8 bases, J lost 6 bases, and 8 bases stayed unmatched. The CDR3 reads CASWVAGMSGELFF. CDR3 DNA sequence: TGTGCCAGCTGGGTAGCGGGAATGTCCGGGGAGCTGTTTTTT.

This clonotype has only a few counts. The V gene is TRBV7-9, the J gene TRBJ2-7; 8 nucleotides line up with TRBD2. The CDR3 spans 14 residues. J gave up 2 bases and V 4 bases, and 4 bases lay outside the gene matches. In germline, CDR1 is SEHNR, CDR2 FQNEAQ (reference sequence). CDR3 residues: CASSSAGEAYEQYF. In DNA, the CDR3 is TGTGCCAGCAGCTCAGCGGGGGAGGCCTACGAGCAGTACTTC.

The rearrangement uses TRBV5-1 and TRBJ2-3; TRBD2 matches at 8 bases. Germline V CDR1 and CDR2: SGHRS, YFSETQ. V lost 7 bases to trimming and J lost 4 bases; unmatched junction nucleotides: 17. This CDR3 has 17 amino acids. The CDR3: CASGVGGAYQLSDTQYF. DNA for the CDR3: TGCGCCAGCGGGGTCGGGGGGGCCTATCAGCTGTCAGATACGCAGTATTTT.

The chain couples TRBV11-2 to TRBJ2-7; possible D gene TRBD1, 6 bases. There are 15 residues in the CDR3. With 6 bases removed from V and 2 bases from J, the gap between germline ends came to 17 bases. The germline gives CDR1 SGHAT, CDR2 FQNNGV. CDR3 DNA sequence: TGTGCCAGCAGTAGAAGTCCGGGACACCCCTACGAGCAGTACTTC. Amino acids: CASSRSPGHPYEQYF.

J is TRBJ2-5 and V is TRBV20-1; D is possibly TRBD2 (5 bases). The CDR3 consists of 12 residues. V dropped 4 bases and J dropped 2 bases, with 8 bases sitting between them. CDR1 is DFQATT and CDR2 is SNEGSKA in the germline V gene (reference sequence). The CDR3 sequence is CSAKEGQETQYF. The CDR3 DNA sequence: TGCAGTGCTAAAGAGGGTCAAGAGACCCAGTACTTC.

V and J are TRBV18 and TRBJ1-1, with 7 bases aligning to TRBD1. Trimming removed 3 bases from V and 3 bases from J; junction bases left unmatched: 4. CDR1 and CDR2 from the germline V gene are KGHSH and LQKENI. The CDR3 spans 14 residues. CDR3 nucleotides: TGTGCCAGCTCACCGACAGGGTACGACACTGAAGCTTTCTTT. Translated, it gives CASSPTGYDTEAFF.

This clonotype was seen ten or more times. The chain has TRBV27 and TRBJ2-3; D remains ambiguous. The germline V gene encodes CDR1 MNHEY and CDR2 SMNVEV (reference sequence). This CDR3 contains 14 residues. Trimming pared 0 bases from V and 0 bases from J, leaving 4 bases between. The CDR3 nucleotides are TGTGCCAGCAGTTTATCCGAAAGCACAGATACGCAGTATTTT. Protein product: CASSLSESTDTQYF.

This clonotype was detected only a few times. V is TRBV11-2 and J is TRBJ2-2; the D call may be TRBD1 or TRBD2 (6 bases each). CDR1 is SGHAT, CDR2 FQNNGV, per germline. The germline V and J ends were trimmed by 7 bases and 4 bases, with 22 bases remaining between them. The CDR3 totals 17 residues. Here the CDR3 reads CASTEGRGRGVTGELFF. In nucleotides, the CDR3 is TGTGCCAGCACCGAGGGTCGGGGGCGCGGGGTCACCGGGGAGCTGTTTTTT.

V usage is TRBV15 and J usage is TRBJ2-7, with D possibly matching TRBD1 (5 bases). The CDR3 is 15 amino acids. Deletions cut 1 base from V and 6 bases from J, with 16 bases between. The germline V gene encodes CDR1 LNHNV and CDR2 YYDKDF (reference sequence). DNA for the CDR3: TGTGCCACCAGCAGAGTTCCAGGGAACTTCCGCGAGCAGTACTTC. Residues: CATSRVPGNFREQYF.

CDR3 bases: TGTGCCAGCAGCGTGGCGACAGGGAGTGAAGCTTTCTTT. Translating it yields CASSVATGSEAFF. The chain joins TRBV9 to TRBJ1-1; TRBD1 agrees at 7 bases. Germline trimming cut 2 bases from V and 7 bases from J; bases unmatched to any gene: 5. CDR1 is SGDLS and CDR2 is YYNGEE in the germline V gene. The CDR3 totals 13 residues.

This clonotype was counted a few times. This chain connects TRBV7-9 to TRBJ2-5; TRBD2 agrees at 11 bases. Trimming removed 2 bases from V and 3 bases from J; junction bases left unmatched: 8. The CDR3 spans 17 residues. Germline-derived CDR1 and CDR2 are SEHNR and FQNEAQ (reference sequence). The CDR3 is CASSLFASLAGEETQYF. CDR3 coding DNA: TGTGCCAGCAGCTTATTTGCCTCACTAGCGGGAGAAGAGACCCAGTACTTC. The full variable domain, its missing parts supplied by reference TRBV7-9 and TRBJ2-5, is DTGVSQNPRHKITKRGQNVTFRCDPISEHNRLYWYRQTLGQGPEFLTYFQNEAQLEKSRLLSDRFSAERPKGSFSTLEIQRTEQGDSAMYLCASSLFASLAGEETQYFGPGTRLLVL.

The CDR3 reads CASWETGTRGYTF. The CDR3 nucleotides read TGCGCCAGCTGGGAAACCGGGACTCGTGGCTACACCTTC. V gene TRBV5-1 combines with J gene TRBJ1-2, with a weak D call TRBD1 (5 bases). V was shortened by 7 bases and J by 7 bases, with 17 bases between the two germline ends. The germline CDR1 and CDR2 sequences are SGHRS and YFSETQ. The CDR3 totals 13 residues.